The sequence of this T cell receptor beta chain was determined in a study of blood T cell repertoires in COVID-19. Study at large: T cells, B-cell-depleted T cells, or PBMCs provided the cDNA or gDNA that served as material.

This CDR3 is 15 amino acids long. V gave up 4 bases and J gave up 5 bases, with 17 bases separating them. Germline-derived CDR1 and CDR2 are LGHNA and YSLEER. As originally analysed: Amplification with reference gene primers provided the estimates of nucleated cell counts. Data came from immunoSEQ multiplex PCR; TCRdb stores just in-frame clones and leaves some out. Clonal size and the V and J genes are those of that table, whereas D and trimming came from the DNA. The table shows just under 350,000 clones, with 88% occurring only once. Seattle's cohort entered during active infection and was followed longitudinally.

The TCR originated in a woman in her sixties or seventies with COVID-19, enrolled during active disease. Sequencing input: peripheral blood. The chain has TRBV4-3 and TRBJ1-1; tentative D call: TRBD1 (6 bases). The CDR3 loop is CASSPLPQGRTEAFF. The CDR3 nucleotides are TGCGCCAGCAGCCCCCTCCCTCAGGGGCGAACTGAAGCTTTCTTT.